The entry below describes one TCR beta chain. The read ends 3 residues before the CDR3 terminus; that terminus is restored from the germline J gene. The data were produced by immunoSEQ multiplex PCR, yet TCRdb's version contains in-frame clones alone and is incomplete. The record lists some 20,000 clones, of which the ten most abundant hold roughly an eighth. This sample is part of a study of T cells in women clearing cervical HPV infection. V lost 3 bases and J lost 7, with 15 bases in between. The CDR3 spans 14 residues. CDR1 is MNHNS, CDR2 SASEGT, per germline. Sequenced sample: blood buffy coat. The chain joins TRBV6-1 to TRBJ2-5; D unclear. This sequence originates from a woman between 18 and 70 years old with a cervical HPV16 infection that either progressed to CIN3+ or cleared (not recorded which). The CDR3 DNA, read in part, is TGTGCCAGCAGTGAGAGACTGGCCGGCGGGACC. It specifies CASSERLAGGT. From start to end, the CDR3 is CASSERLAGGTQYF.